What follows are 25 T cell receptor beta chains derived from one specimen sequenced in a study of lung T cells in sarcoidosis with Löfgren's syndrome. A single record per CDR3 protein comes from TCRdb applying MiXCR to the reads. The sample consists of some 65,000 distinct CDR3 sequences, approximately 21% of them appearing once. The source material was CD4+ T cells from PBMCs. The receptor source for this set is a human donor with sarcoidosis (Löfgren's syndrome or another form), or a control subject (not recorded which).

About this clonotype itself: A read error is possible here, since a much larger clone lies one base away. V and J are TRBV2 and TRBJ2-3, with 11 bases aligning to TRBD1. Unmatched junction bases numbered 12, after V lost 7 bases and J lost 3 bases. This CDR3 region has 17 residues. Per the germline V gene, CDR1 is SNHLY and CDR2 is FYNNEI. CDR3 nucleotides: TGTGCCAGCAACCGAGGACAGGGGGCCCGTAGAACAGATACGCAGTATTTT. It is translated as CASNRGQGARRTDTQYF.

A remark on this clonotype: A much larger clone differs from this one at a single base, so this may be a read error. The V call is TRBV6-1, the J call TRBJ1-4, with 9 bases fitting TRBD1. J was trimmed by 0 bases and V by 8 bases; bases with no gene match: 22. The CDR3 runs 21 residues. From germline, CDR1 is MNHNS and CDR2 SASEGT. CDR3 nucleotide sequence: TGTGCCAGCCCCCGGGATGGACGAAACAGGGGGCCTCCCTCAACTAATGAAAAACTGTTTTTT. Translated, it gives CASPRDGRNRGPPSTNEKLFF.

This clonotype has ten or more counts. The V and J genes are TRBV7-2 and TRBJ2-3; 14 bases map to TRBD2. The CDR3 totals 16 residues. Germline trimming cut 5 bases from V and 1 base from J; bases unmatched to any gene: 2. CDR1 and CDR2 (germline): SGHTA, FQGNSA. As DNA, the CDR3 is TGTGCCAGCAGCATGGGACTAGCGGGAGGCACAGATACGCAGTATTTT. Translation: CASSMGLAGGTDTQYF.

The J gene is TRBJ2-2, the V gene TRBV5-1; TRBD2 matches 14 bases. Germline CDR1 and CDR2: SGHRS and YFSETQ. CDR3 size: 17 residues. Trimming removed 7 bases from V and 5 bases from J; junction bases left unmatched: 10. The CDR3 DNA sequence: TGCGCCAGCGGCTGGGACGGGACTAGCGGGAGAACCGGGGAGCTGTTTTTT. Residues: CASGWDGTSGRTGELFF. The full variable domain, with the rest looked up from reference TRBV5-1 and TRBJ2-2, is KAGVTQTPRYLIKTRGQQVTLSCSPISGHRSVSWYQQTPGQGLQFLFEYFSETQRNKGNFPGRFSGRQFSNSRSEMNVSTLELGDSALYLCASGWDGTSGRTGELFFGEGSRLTVL.

This clonotype was seen at least ten times. The chain links TRBV19 to TRBJ1-2; possibly TRBD1 for D (5 bases). Germline V CDR1 and CDR2: LNHDA, SQIVND (reference sequence). V was trimmed by 9 bases and J by 4 bases, leaving 15 bases between them. The CDR3 length is 13 residues. CDR3 bases: TGTGCCAGCTCCCACATCGGGGCCTATGGCTACACCTTC. This encodes CASSHIGAYGYTF.

There are many counts of this clonotype. The chain uses TRBV28 and TRBJ2-7, with D perhaps matching TRBD1 (5 bases). Looked up from germline, CDR1 is MDHEN and CDR2 is SYDVKM. This CDR3 is built from 14 residues. Deletions cut 5 bases from V and 6 bases from J, with 17 bases between. CDR3 sequence reads: CASSSMGLRLEQYF. The DNA of the CDR3 is TGTGCCAGCAGTAGCATGGGGCTACGGCTCGAGCAGTACTTC. The full variable domain, completed using reference TRBV28 and TRBJ2-7, is DVKVTQSSRYLVKRTGEKVFLECVQDMDHENMFWYRQDPGLGLRLIYFSYDVKMKEKGDIPEGYSVSREKKERFSLILESASTNQTSMYLCASSSMGLRLEQYFGPGTRLTVT.

The chain uses TRBV27 and TRBJ1-6; a possible D gene is TRBD1 (5 bases). The CDR3 has 15 residues. The V end lost 10 bases, the J end lost 0 bases, and 13 bases lay between the germline ends. Germline V gene data show CDR1 as MNHEY and CDR2 as SMNVEV (reference sequence). Here the CDR3 reads CAIRELSSYNSPLHF. For the CDR3, the DNA is TGTGCCATCAGGGAATTGAGCTCCTATAATTCACCCCTCCACTTT.

This clonotype was recorded at least ten times. The chain recombines TRBV25-1 with TRBJ2-7; D could derive from TRBD1 or TRBD2 (5 bases each). The V end was cut by 0 bases, the J end by 1 base, with 7 bases between. Germline V gene sequence: CDR1 MGHDK, CDR2 SYGVNS. The CDR3 is made up of 14 amino acids. The CDR3 here is CASSEYGGSYEQYF. In DNA form, the CDR3 reads TGTGCCAGCAGTGAATATGGGGGATCCTACGAGCAGTACTTC.

Notes on this clonotype: At one end the junction does not follow the germline gene, possibly because of a read error. V is TRBV4-2 and J is TRBJ2-3; 7 nucleotides line up with TRBD1. The CDR3 consists of 16 residues. Germline CDR1 LGHNA, CDR2 YNFKEQ. In nucleotides, the CDR3 is TGTTCCAGCAGCCAAGCCGGGACAGTAAGAGGCGATACGCAGTATTTT. This codes for CSSSQAGTVRGDTQYF.

In this sample, this clonotype turned up a few times. The rearrangement uses TRBV20-1 and TRBJ1-5; 9 nucleotides line up with TRBD1. The junction had 7 bases not matched to a gene; V was cut back by 4 bases and J by 0 bases. The germline V gene has CDR1 DFQATT and CDR2 SNEGSKA (reference sequence). This CDR3 spans 16 amino acids. CDR3 in DNA: TGCAGTGCTAAAGGAGGGACAGGGAATAGCAATCAGCCCCAGCATTTT. As protein: CSAKGGTGNSNQPQHF.

This clonotype came up many times. The genes are TRBV20-1 and TRBJ2-1; tentative D call: TRBD2 (7 bases). The germline gives CDR1 DFQATT, CDR2 SNEGSKA (reference sequence). This CDR3 is 12 amino acids long. The V gene lost 3 bases and the J gene lost 11 bases, with 14 bases spanning the gap. The CDR3 coding sequence is TGCAGTGCTAGTCTCGGGGGGCCCAAGCAGTTCTTC. As protein: CSASLGGPKQFF.

This clonotype was counted at least ten times. The CDR3 coding sequence is TGTGCCAGCAGTCGACGGGAGGCCACGCAGTATTTT. This gives the protein CASSRREATQYF. The V call is TRBV14, the J call TRBJ2-3; 7 positions agree with TRBD2. V gave up 6 bases and J gave up 9 bases; unmatched junction bases: 6. Germline CDR1 SGHDN, CDR2 FVKESK. The CDR3 is 12 amino acids.

The J gene is TRBJ2-7, the V gene TRBV7-3; D perhaps matches TRBD1 (6 bases). The germline V gene encodes CDR1 SGHTA and CDR2 FQGTGA. V lost 2 bases, J lost 2 bases, and 10 bases lay in between. The CDR3 has 14 residues. The DNA for the CDR3 is TGTGCCAGCAGCTTAGGACAGCCCCCCTACGAGCAGTACTTC. This translates into CASSLGQPPYEQYF. The variable domain in full, with the rest retrieved from reference TRBV7-3 and TRBJ2-7, is GAGVSQTPSNKVTEKGKYVELRCDPISGHTALYWYRQSLGQGPEFLIYFQGTGAADDSGLPNDRFFAVRPEGSVSTLKIQRTERGDSAVYLCASSLGQPPYEQYFGPGTRLTVT.

The V and J genes are TRBV28 and TRBJ1-6, with unresolved D. The V gene lost 2 bases and the J gene lost 3 bases, with 11 bases spanning the gap. Germline V lookup: CDR1 MDHEN, CDR2 SYDVKM. The CDR3 spans 16 residues. DNA for the CDR3: TGTGCCAGCAGTTTAGGCCGAGACGTCTATAATTCACCCCTCCACTTT. It specifies CASSLGRDVYNSPLHF.

This clonotype was found many times. The chain combines TRBV7-9 with TRBJ2-1; D is uncertain. Germline values: CDR1 SEHNR, CDR2 FQNEAQ (reference sequence). The CDR3 contains 15 residues. Trimming removed 4 bases from V and 3 bases from J, with 13 bases in between. This CDR3 reads CASSSRSAIYNEQFF. DNA for the CDR3: TGTGCCAGCAGCTCGCGTTCTGCCATCTACAATGAGCAGTTCTTC. The full variable domain, completed using reference TRBV7-9 and TRBJ2-1, is DTGVSQNPRHKITKRGQNVTFRCDPISEHNRLYWYRQTLGQGPEFLTYFQNEAQLEKSRLLSDRFSAERPKGSFSTLEIQRTEQGDSAMYLCASSSRSAIYNEQFFGPGTRLTVL.

This clonotype occurred many times. The genes are TRBV6-6 and TRBJ2-1, with D possibly matching TRBD1 (6 bases). The V end was cut by 2 bases, the J end by 7 bases, with 15 bases between. Germline-derived CDR1 and CDR2 are MNHNY and SVGAGI (reference sequence). CDR3 size: 15 residues. CDR3 sequence: CASSYRRGRSNEQFF. The CDR3, as DNA: TGTGCCAGCAGTTACCGCAGGGGCCGATCGAATGAGCAGTTCTTC.

In its sample, this clonotype was seen many times. The rearrangement links TRBV6-1 to TRBJ1-2; maybe TRBD1 (6 bases). This CDR3 has 14 residues. Trimming took off 7 bases at V and 3 bases at J, with 15 bases between the two ends. Germline V gene sequence: CDR1 MNHNS, CDR2 SASEGT. The CDR3 region has the DNA TGTGCCAGCACCCCGGGGGCGTGGGACTATGGCTACACCTTC. This codes for CASTPGAWDYGYTF.

Ten or more counts support this clonotype. The chain links TRBV7-6 to TRBJ1-5; D is ambiguous. The CDR3 sequence is 13 residues long. Trimming shortened V by 1 base and J by 5 bases, and 6 bases separated the two germline ends. Looked up from germline, CDR1 is SGHVS and CDR2 is FNYEAQ. The chain's CDR3 is CASSLGWDQPQHF. In DNA, the CDR3 is TGTGCCAGCAGCTTAGGGTGGGATCAGCCCCAGCATTTT.

This clonotype was observed a few times. V and J are TRBV10-2 and TRBJ1-6, with 7 nucleotides matching TRBD1. This CDR3 has 18 amino acids. Trimming cost V 0 bases and J 3 bases; bases outside gene matches: 8. Germline V gene data show CDR1 as WSHSY and CDR2 as SAAADI. CDR3 nucleotide sequence: TGCGCCAGCAGTGAGTCATTGAGGGACAGAAGCTATAATTCACCCCTCCACTTT. Its translation is CASSESLRDRSYNSPLHF.

About this clonotype: The junction shows a germline mismatch at one end, possibly a read error. The rearrangement joins TRBV12-3 or TRBV12-4 to TRBJ2-5; TRBD2 matches 12 bases. The CDR3 is 16 residues long. Here the CDR3 DNA reads TGTGCCGGCAGCGAGACTAGCGGGAGTAGGGTAGAGACCCAGTACTTC. This translates into CAGSETSGSRVETQYF.

This clonotype came up many times. The chain joins TRBV6-1 to TRBJ2-3, with D hard to call. This CDR3 spans 12 amino acids. The V and J ends lost 2 bases and 7 bases respectively, with 7 bases between them. Germline V gives CDR1 MNHNS, CDR2 SASEGT. The CDR3 loop is CASSENSYTQYF. The DNA for the CDR3 is TGTGCCAGCAGTGAAAATTCCTATACGCAGTATTTT.

This clonotype came up many times. The chain is built from TRBV6-1 and TRBJ2-3; 11 bases align to TRBD1. There are 15 residues in the CDR3. The V segment lost 5 bases and the J segment 8 bases; nucleotides outside the gene matches: 9. CDR1 and CDR2 from the germline V gene are MNHNS and SASEGT. In nucleotides, the CDR3 is TGTGCCAGCAGTCGCGGACAGGGGGCCTTAGGTACGCAGTATTTT. Translated, it gives CASSRGQGALGTQYF.

In its sample, this clonotype was seen a few times. The chain's CDR3 is CASSKRQDEAFF. The DNA for the CDR3 is TGTGCCAGCAGTAAACGACAGGACGAAGCTTTCTTT. The chain has TRBV2 and TRBJ1-1, with D possibly being TRBD1 (6 bases). Trimming left V 5 bases short and J 8 bases short, with 12 bases between. Germline CDR1 and CDR2: SNHLY and FYNNEI. This CDR3 is built from 12 residues.

This clonotype occurred many times. The chain couples TRBV25-1 to TRBJ1-5; 7 nucleotides align to TRBD1. Losses at the gene ends were 9 bases for V and 1 base for J; bases not matched to a gene: 6. CDR3 length: 14 amino acids. Germline V gene sequence: CDR1 MGHDK, CDR2 SYGVNS. The CDR3 bases are TGTGCCAGAAAAGGGACAGCAAGCAATCAGCCCCAGCATTTT. Translation gives CARKGTASNQPQHF.

This clonotype was found many times. This chain connects TRBV4-3 to TRBJ1-1; D gene ambiguous. Trimming took 2 bases from V and 1 from J, leaving 8 bases between them. The CDR3 spans 14 residues. Germline V gene lookup returns CDR1 LGHNA and CDR2 YSLEER. The DNA of the CDR3 is TGCGCCAGCAGCCAAAGGCACTCGAACACTGAAGCTTTCTTT. This translates into CASSQRHSNTEAFF.